This T cell receptor (beta chain) was retrieved from a study of vaccination and CD4 T cells after COVID-19. Study-level information: It was a median approximately 92 days after diagnosis, with a range of 35 to 161, that post-COVID samples were drawn. For post-vaccine samples, collection took place a median around 70 days after dose two, ranging from 14 to 241.

The treatment here: roughly ten-day PBMC culture with coronavirus spike peptide pools or control peptides (ViraFEST assay). Sequenced with the Oncomine TCR Beta short-read assay was DNA taken from cultured CD4+ T cells. TCRdb analysed the PCR reads with MiXCR anew, one entry per CDR3 protein. The sample holds 9,500 to 10,000 distinct CDR3 sequences; around 37% are singletons and the top ten take about a sixth. This clonotype was counted only a few times. Its antigen is unknown. The clonotype originates from a human donor who had recovered from COVID-19. Sequencing was carried out using CD4+ T cells from blood, cultured in vitro.

CDR3 loop: CSARELRAKNIQYF. DNA for the CDR3: TGCAGTGCTAGAGAGCTCCGAGCCAAAAACATTCAGTACTTC. The chain has TRBV20-1 and TRBJ2-4; D remains ambiguous. Germline loops: CDR1 DFQATT, CDR2 SNEGSKA (reference sequence). V shed 0 bases and J shed 0 bases, with 6 bases lying between them. The CDR3 has 14 amino acids.